A single sample is the source of the 21 T cell receptor beta chains below, sequenced in a study of cytomegalovirus exposure and HLA in healthy donors. The PCR contained 60 Vbeta and 13 Jbeta primers. Only in-frame clones appear in the TCRdb table, and some are missing; sequencing was by immunoSEQ multiplex PCR. In the table there are around 100,000 clones, 74% of which are singletons. The specimen was PBMCs. These receptors all stem from a man over 45 in good health and CMV-seropositive.

The CDR3 nucleotides read TGTGCCAGCAGCTTAGCCCGACTAGCGGAGCAGTTCTTC. Protein product: CASSLARLAEQFF. The chain is built from TRBV11-3 and TRBJ2-1; 8 bases match TRBD2. Per germline, CDR1 SGHNT and CDR2 YENEEA. Unmatched junction bases numbered 3, after V lost 1 base and J lost 10 bases. CDR3 length: 13 amino acids.

The chain uses TRBV4-1 and TRBJ1-6; the match to TRBD1 covers 7 bases. CDR1 is MGHRA and CDR2 is YSYEKL in the germline V gene. The CDR3 is 15 residues long. With 4 bases clipped from V and 11 bases from J, the junction kept 11 bases outside the gene matches. The CDR3 loop is CASSPPGQRGPPLHF. CDR3 DNA: TGCGCCAGCAGCCCTCCGGGACAGCGCGGCCCACCCCTCCACTTT.

The chain employs TRBV10-3 and TRBJ2-7; a possible D gene is TRBD1 (6 bases). The length of the CDR3 is 15 residues. Germline V gene lookup returns CDR1 ENHRY and CDR2 SYGVKD. The V gene lost 0 bases and the J gene lost 5 bases, with 14 bases spanning the gap. CDR3 coding DNA: TGTGCCATCAGTGAGTCGAAAAGGGGGTCCAACGAGCAGTACTTC. Its translation: CAISESKRGSNEQYF.

Notes on this clone: Other DNA sequences in this specimen translate into the identical CDR3. The chain uses TRBV9 and TRBJ2-1; TRBD2 matches 9 bases. The CDR3 sequence is 15 residues long. Germline loops: CDR1 SGDLS, CDR2 YYNGEE. J lost 4 bases, V lost 2 bases, and 4 bases had no gene match. CDR3 sequence reads: CASSVSGGRYNEQFF. The CDR3 nucleotides are TGTGCCAGCAGCGTTAGCGGGGGCCGTTACAATGAGCAGTTCTTC.

The J gene is TRBJ2-5, the V gene TRBV11-3, with D perhaps matching TRBD2 (7 bases). The CDR3 is 15 amino acids. Trimming removed 5 bases from V and 2 bases from J, with 15 bases in between. The germline gives CDR1 SGHNT, CDR2 YENEEA. CDR3 in DNA: TGTGCCAGCAGCACCGGGGGCGGGGGACAAGAGACCCAGTACTTC. Translation gives CASSTGGGGQETQYF.

The count of this clone is one. This chain joins TRBV6-1 and TRBJ2-7; 10 bases map to TRBD1. This CDR3 has 16 residues. In germline, CDR1 is MNHNS, CDR2 SASEGT. With 2 bases clipped from V and 5 bases from J, the junction kept 9 bases outside the gene matches. This chain's CDR3 is CASSERGGTGVNEQYF. The CDR3 DNA sequence: TGTGCCAGCAGTGAACGGGGTGGGACAGGGGTGAACGAGCAGTACTTC.

This clone was counted a few times. Written as DNA, the CDR3 is TGTGCCAGCAGCACCGGACAGCCCGGGGAGCTGTTTTTT. Translated, it gives CASSTGQPGELFF. V usage is TRBV7-2 and J usage is TRBJ2-2; TRBD1 is a possible D gene (6 bases). CDR3 length equals 13 residues. The V gene lost 5 bases and the J gene lost 6 bases, with 10 bases spanning the gap. Germline-derived CDR1 and CDR2 are SGHTA and FQGNSA.

Notes on this clone: One end of the junction is discordant with germline, which a read error may explain. This rearrangement joins TRBV5-1 to TRBJ1-4; D not resolved. The CDR3 is made up of 15 amino acids. CDR1 and CDR2 (germline): SGHRS, YFSETQ. Here the CDR3 DNA reads TGCGCCAGCAGCTTGGAAGCTGCAACTAATGAAAGACTGTTTTTT. Its protein product is CASSLEAATNERLFF. Full variable domain (missing parts from reference TRBV5-1 and TRBJ1-4): KAGVTQTPRYLIKTRGQQVTLSCSPISGHRSVSWYQQTPGQGLQFLFEYFSETQRNKGNFPGRFSGRQFSNSRSEMNVSTLELGDSALYLCASSLEAATNERLFFGSGTQLSVL.

This rearrangement joins TRBV10-3 to TRBJ2-1; possible D gene TRBD2, 6 bases. Trimming took off 7 bases at V and 0 bases at J, with 16 bases between the two ends. The CDR3 is 16 amino acids. The germline gives CDR1 ENHRY, CDR2 SYGVKD. Here the CDR3 DNA reads TGTGCCATCACCGGTCGGGTAGCGGACTCCTACAATGAGCAGTTCTTC. Translating gives CAITGRVADSYNEQFF.

This chain links TRBV5-1 with TRBJ2-4; D is unresolved. The germline V and J ends were trimmed by 0 bases and 5 bases, with 6 bases remaining between them. Germline assignment: CDR1 SGHRS and CDR2 YFSETQ. CDR3 size: 13 residues. The CDR3, as DNA: TGCGCCAGCAGCTTGGTCCCGGAAAACATTCAGTACTTC. It encodes CASSLVPENIQYF.

The sample holds a few counts of this clone. This chain links TRBV2 with TRBJ2-7; TRBD1 matches 9 bases. CDR1 and CDR2 from the germline V gene are SNHLY and FYNNEI. This CDR3 contains 16 residues. With V trimmed by 1 base and J by 3 bases, 7 bases remained unmatched. CDR3 region: CASSEGPGTGHYEQYF. As DNA, the CDR3 is TGTGCCAGCAGTGAAGGGCCCGGGACAGGGCACTACGAGCAGTACTTC.

The chain recombines TRBV7-2 with TRBJ2-3, with 11 bases matching TRBD2. This CDR3 spans 13 amino acids. Germline V gene data show CDR1 as SGHTA and CDR2 as FQGNSA. V was clipped by 4 bases and J by 11 bases; unmatched bases: 5. This CDR3 is CASSSRLAGMQYF. The CDR3 DNA reads TGTGCCAGCAGCTCCAGACTAGCGGGGATGCAGTATTTT.

This chain uses TRBV7-2 with TRBJ2-7; 7 bases match TRBD2. This CDR3 is 15 amino acids long. CDR1 is SGHTA and CDR2 is FQGNSA in the germline V gene. J lost 0 bases, V lost 4 bases, and 6 bases had no gene match. Written as DNA, the CDR3 is TGTGCCAGCAGCTCTCAACGGACTAGCTCCTACGAGCAGTACTTC. Translation gives CASSSQRTSSYEQYF.

This chain links TRBV25-1 with TRBJ2-2; D is perhaps TRBD1 (6 bases). V was cut by 8 bases and J by 6 bases, with 13 bases left in between. Germline V gives CDR1 MGHDK, CDR2 SYGVNS. The length of the CDR3 is 13 residues. The DNA of the CDR3 is TGTGCCAGCTTAGGACAGTCCGCCGGGGAGCTGTTTTTT. It specifies CASLGQSAGELFF.

This chain uses TRBV9 with TRBJ1-1; possibly TRBD1 for D (6 bases). Germline CDR1 is SGDLS and CDR2 is YYNGEE. The CDR3 runs 16 residues. Trimming cost V 4 bases and J 0 bases, with 16 bases left between them. The DNA for the CDR3 is TGTGCCAGCAGCCCCCATGCGGACAGATTGAACACTGAAGCTTTCTTT. This encodes CASSPHADRLNTEAFF.

This clone was found a few times. V usage is TRBV6-1 and J usage is TRBJ1-1; no clear D. Germline V gene data show CDR1 as MNHNS and CDR2 as SASEGT. This CDR3 comprises 14 residues. V was clipped by 5 bases and J by 1 base, with 11 bases between them. CDR3 loop: CASSRNSGNTEAFF. The CDR3 DNA is TGTGCCAGCAGTCGGAACAGTGGGAACACTGAAGCTTTCTTT.

V and J are TRBV5-5 and TRBJ1-1; D is ambiguous. The CDR3 consists of 14 residues. Per the germline V gene, CDR1 is SGHKS and CDR2 is YYEKEE (reference sequence). V lost 3 bases and J lost 6, with 15 bases in between. CDR3 DNA sequence: TGTGCCAGCAGCTGGACTGGAGGCAGCGCTGAAGCTTTCTTT. This gives the protein CASSWTGGSAEAFF. The full variable domain, rest sourced from reference TRBV5-5 and TRBJ1-1, is DAGVTQSPTHLIKTRGQQVTLRCSPISGHKSVSWYQQVLGQGPQFIFQYYEKEERGRGNFPDRFSARQFPNYSSELNVNALLLGDSALYLCASSWTGGSAEAFFGQGTRLTVV.

V is TRBV21-1 and J is TRBJ1-5; TRBD1, the D gene given by the table, was not confirmed from the DNA. TRBV21-1 is designated a pseudogene. The CDR3 extends over 15 amino acids. The CDR3 coding sequence is TGTGCCAACCTGGACAGGAATTATAGCAATCAGCCCCAGCATTTT. Its translation: CANLDRNYSNQPQHF.

This clone was recorded a few times. This chain links TRBV5-4 with TRBJ2-3; D is undetermined. In germline, CDR1 is SGHNT, CDR2 YYREEE (reference sequence). Trimming pared 0 bases from V and 4 bases from J, leaving 15 bases between. The length of the CDR3 is 16 residues. The CDR3 loop is CASSLVVAYMSDTQYF. The CDR3 coding sequence is TGTGCCAGCAGCTTGGTAGTAGCATATATGTCAGATACGCAGTATTTT. The full variable domain, in which reference TRBV5-4 and TRBJ2-3 provide the parts outside the CDR3, is ETGVTQSPTHLIKTRGQQVTLRCSSQSGHNTVSWYQQALGQGPQFIFQYYREEENGRGNFPPRFSGLQFPNYSSELNVNALELDDSALYLCASSLVVAYMSDTQYFGPGTRLTVL.

This chain uses TRBV6-1 with TRBJ1-5, with D possibly matching TRBD1 (5 bases). Germline loops: CDR1 MNHNS, CDR2 SASEGT. Trimming removed 3 bases from V and 2 bases from J, with 17 bases in between. The CDR3 loop spans 17 amino acids. Here the CDR3 reads CASSDQAGRGGNQPQHF. The CDR3 DNA reads as TGTGCCAGCAGTGATCAGGCGGGGAGGGGAGGCAATCAGCCCCAGCATTTT.

This clone was detected only a few times. The rearrangement joins TRBV7-2 to TRBJ1-5; maybe TRBD1 (5 bases). The V end was cut by 4 bases, the J end by 5 bases, with 6 bases between. This CDR3 is 12 amino acids long. Germline CDR1 is SGHTA and CDR2 is FQGNSA. The DNA for the CDR3 is TGTGCCAGCAGCTGGGGGGATCAGCCCCAGCATTTT. Translation gives CASSWGDQPQHF.